The T cell receptor (beta chain) described here comes from a study of blood T cell repertoires in COVID-19. Study-wide background: Sample material is recorded as cDNA or gDNA derived from T cells, B-cell-depleted T cells, or PBMCs.

This clone was detected only a few times. Original processing notes: Counts of nucleated cells, estimated from reference gene primer amplification, were obtained. Sequencing was performed with immunoSEQ multiplex PCR; in TCRdb, only in-frame clones are kept and a portion is missing. Clone size and the V and J calls come from that table; the DNA yielded D and trimming. Among about 200,000 clones listed, about 83% were seen once. V was trimmed by 0 bases and J by 0 bases, leaving 10 bases between them. The germline V gene encodes CDR1 SGHRS and CDR2 YFSETQ. The length of the CDR3 is 16 residues. The receptor was derived from a man aged 40-55 years with acute COVID-19. Sequencing used PBMCs or T cells enriched from blood (not recorded which). The V gene is TRBV5-1, the J gene TRBJ2-1; D uncertain. The CDR3 DNA sequence: TGCGCCAGCAGCTTGGGAGGAGAGAGCTCCTACAATGAGCAGTTCTTC. This codes for CASSLGGESSYNEQFF.